Following are 11 T cell receptor beta chains from one sample sequenced in a study of T-cell memory formation after mild COVID-19. Using its own MiXCR run on the 5' RACE reads, TCRdb lists one record per CDR3 protein. This table has more than 100,000 distinct CDR3 sequences, approximately 17% appearing once. The sequenced sample was PBMCs or a T cell subset sorted from them (not recorded which). The receptors here all came from a man between 18 and 29 years old who had mild COVID-19 (a few samples of this study predate the infection). Cell type and time point are not known.

This clonotype was counted only a few times. The J gene is TRBJ2-1, the V gene TRBV19; 9 nucleotides agree with TRBD1. V lost 3 bases to trimming and J lost 10 bases; unmatched junction nucleotides: 10. Germline V lookup: CDR1 LNHDA, CDR2 SQIVND (reference sequence). The CDR3 loop spans 15 amino acids. CDR3 sequence reads: CASSITGQGYREQFF. CDR3 DNA sequence: TGTGCCAGTAGTATCACGGGACAGGGATATAGGGAGCAGTTCTTC.

A few counts support this clonotype. The chain joins TRBV7-8 to TRBJ1-1, with a tentative D call TRBD1 (6 bases). Trimming took off 3 bases at V and 4 bases at J, with 15 bases between the two ends. Germline CDR1 and CDR2: SGHVS and FQNEAQ. The CDR3 contains 15 residues. CDR3 coding DNA: TGTGCCAGCAGCTTTTCCGGGGGCTGGGGCACTGAAGCTTTCTTT. This codes for CASSFSGGWGTEAFF. The entire variable domain, with the rest obtained from reference TRBV7-8 and TRBJ1-1, is as follows: GAGVSQSPRYKVAKRGQDVALRCDPISGHVSLFWYQQALGQGPEFLTYFQNEAQLDKSGLPSDRFFAERPEGSVSTLKIQRTQQEDSAVYLCASSFSGGWGTEAFFGQGTRLTVV.

This clonotype was counted a few times. This chain connects TRBV28 to TRBJ1-1; 8 nucleotides align to TRBD1. This CDR3 has 13 amino acids. In germline, CDR1 is MDHEN, CDR2 SYDVKM. Trimming at V came to 7 bases and at J to 5 bases, leaving 6 bases not matched to a gene. CDR3 DNA sequence: TGTGCCAGCATACCGGACAGGGAGACTGAAGCTTTCTTT. Amino acid sequence: CASIPDRETEAFF.

There are many counts of this clonotype. The chain uses TRBV7-9 and TRBJ2-3; D is unresolved. Trimming left V 3 bases short and J 6 bases short, with 4 bases between. The CDR3 is 11 residues long. Germline V gene lookup returns CDR1 SEHNR and CDR2 FQNEAQ (reference sequence). CDR3 bases: TGTGCCAGCAGCTTTTCCGATACGCAGTATTTT. Residues: CASSFSDTQYF.

The chain uses TRBV7-2 and TRBJ1-6, with D hard to call. The CDR3 loop spans 13 amino acids. Germline CDR1 SGHTA, CDR2 FQGNSA. The V end lost 3 bases, the J end lost 11 bases, and 11 bases lay between the germline ends. The CDR3 sequence is CASSLDLKTPLHF. CDR3 nucleotides: TGTGCCAGCAGCTTGGATTTAAAGACACCCCTCCACTTT.

This clonotype came up many times. CDR3 bases: TGTGCCAGCAGCTTGGTTTCCGATCCCCAGTACTTC. Its translation is CASSLVSDPQYF. The chain combines TRBV5-6 with TRBJ2-5; D uncertain. Trimming shortened V by 0 bases and J by 9 bases, and 9 bases separated the two germline ends. Germline V gene sequence: CDR1 SGHDT, CDR2 YYEEEE. This CDR3 contains 12 residues. Based on the CDR3 plus reference TRBV5-6 and TRBJ2-5, the full variable domain is DAGVTQSPTHLIKTRGQQVTLRCSPKSGHDTVSWYQQALGQGPQFIFQYYEEEERQRGNFPDRFSGHQFPNYSSELNVNALLLGDSALYLCASSLVSDPQYFGPGTRLLVL.

This clonotype was observed a handful of times. The J gene is TRBJ2-6, the V gene TRBV4-3, with unresolved D. Trimming took off 8 bases at V and 2 bases at J, with 7 bases between the two ends. This CDR3 has 13 residues. Looked up from germline, CDR1 is LGHNA and CDR2 is YSLEER. The CDR3 region is CASGVAGANVLTF. The DNA for the CDR3 is TGCGCCAGCGGGGTGGCTGGGGCCAACGTCCTGACTTTC.

This clonotype has a handful of counts. The chain employs TRBV29-1 and TRBJ2-5; the match to TRBD2 covers 9 bases. V trimming: 6 bases; J trimming: 5 bases; junction bases outside the gene matches: 7. The CDR3 length is 13 residues. The germline CDR1 and CDR2 sequences are SQVTM and ANQGSEA. The chain's CDR3 is CSVQRGAEETQYF. The CDR3 coding sequence is TGCAGCGTACAGCGGGGGGCGGAGGAGACCCAGTACTTC.

At least ten counts were recorded for this clonotype. The chain joins TRBV10-2 to TRBJ1-5, with D hard to call. Germline V CDR1 and CDR2: WSHSY, SAAADI. The germline V and J ends were trimmed by 0 bases and 7 bases, with 7 bases remaining between them. This CDR3 has 13 residues. The chain's CDR3 is CASSESWEQPQHF. The CDR3 DNA is TGCGCCAGCAGTGAGTCTTGGGAGCAGCCCCAGCATTTT.

The J gene is TRBJ2-5, the V gene TRBV7-2, with D perhaps TRBD1 (6 bases). The germline V gene encodes CDR1 SGHTA and CDR2 FQGNSA. The length of the CDR3 is 13 residues. The ends were cut back, 8 bases at V and 1 base at J, with 11 bases in the middle. The CDR3 DNA is TGTGCCAGCGGAAACAGGGTCCAAGAGACCCAGTACTTC. Its protein product is CASGNRVQETQYF.

In this sample, this clonotype turned up once. DNA of the CDR3: TGTGCCAGCAGCCCTGGACTAGCGGGGATAGAGACCCAGTACTTC. Translation: CASSPGLAGIETQYF. The chain has TRBV14 and TRBJ2-5; 12 nucleotides match TRBD2. Germline trimming cut 4 bases from V and 4 bases from J; bases unmatched to any gene: 4. CDR3 length: 15 residues. CDR1 and CDR2 from the germline V gene are SGHDN and FVKESK.